This TCR beta chain originates from a study of cytomegalovirus exposure and HLA in healthy donors. PCR amplification relied on 60 Vbeta primers (plus 13 Jbeta primers). TCRdb's copy holds only in-frame clones and misses some; the assay was immunoSEQ multiplex PCR. The sample includes over 130,000 clones, 80% seen only once; the top ten take about 2.4%. The germline V gene has CDR1 LNHDA and CDR2 SQIVND (reference sequence). The CDR3 spans 14 residues. Trimming left V 5 bases short and J 4 bases short, with 12 bases between. This clone was seen only a few times. The sequence came from a man aged 50 to 59 in good health and CMV-seronegative. The sample consisted of PBMCs. This sequence joins TRBV19 and TRBJ1-5, with D possibly TRBD1 on 6 matching bases. The CDR3 DNA reads TGTGCCAGTAGTCCGACAGGTAGTAATCAGCCCCAGCATTTT. This sequence encodes CASSPTGSNQPQHF.